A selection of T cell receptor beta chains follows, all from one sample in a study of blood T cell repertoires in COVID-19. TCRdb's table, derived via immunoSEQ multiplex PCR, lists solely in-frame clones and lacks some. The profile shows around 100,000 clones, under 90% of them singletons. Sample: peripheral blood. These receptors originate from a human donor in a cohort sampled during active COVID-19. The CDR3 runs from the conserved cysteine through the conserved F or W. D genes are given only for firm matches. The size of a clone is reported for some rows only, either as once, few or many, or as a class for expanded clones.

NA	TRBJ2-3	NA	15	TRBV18	TGTGCCAGCCGCCCGGGACTGGCCAACCCAGATACGCAGTATTTT	CASRPGLANPDTQYF
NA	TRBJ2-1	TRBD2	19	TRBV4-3	TGCGCCAGCAGCCAGACCTTAATGGCGGGAGGGCAAAACTACAATGAGCAGTTCTTC	CASSQTLMAGGQNYNEQFF
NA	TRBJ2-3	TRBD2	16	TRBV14	TGTGCCAGCAGCCTCACTAGCGGGGGGCCCACAGATACGCAGTATTTT	CASSLTSGGPTDTQYF
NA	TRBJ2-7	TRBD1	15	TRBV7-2	TGTGCCAGCAGCTTAGAAGGGACAGCTTACTACGAGCAGTACTTC	CASSLEGTAYYEQYF
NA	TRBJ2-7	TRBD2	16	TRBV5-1	TGCGCCAGCAGCCCTGACTCGCGGGGGATATCCTACGAGCAGTACTTC	CASSPDSRGISYEQYF
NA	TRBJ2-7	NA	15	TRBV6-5	TGTGCCAGCAGTTACGGGACACCTAGGCCCTACGAGCAGTACTTC	CASSYGTPRPYEQYF
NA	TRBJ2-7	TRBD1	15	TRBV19	TGTGCCAGTAGTATTTCTTCGGGACAGTTGGGCGAGCAGTACTTC	CASSISSGQLGEQYF
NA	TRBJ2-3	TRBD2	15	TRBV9	TGTGCCAGCAGCCTAGCGGGGGGCAACTTTGATACGCAGTATTTT	CASSLAGGNFDTQYF
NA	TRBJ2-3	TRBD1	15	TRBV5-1	TGCGCCAGCAGCTGGGACAGGAGGGGTCCAGATACGCAGTATTTT	CASSWDRRGPDTQYF
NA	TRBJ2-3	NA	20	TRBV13	TGTGCCAGCAGCTCCCCCTTTCGTAGTGTTGGAGGAAGCTCGGTAGATACGCAGTATTTT	CASSSPFRSVGGSSVDTQYF
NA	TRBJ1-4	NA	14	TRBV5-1	TGCGCCAGCAGCTTGGTGGGAGCTAATGAAAAACTGTTTTTT	CASSLVGANEKLFF
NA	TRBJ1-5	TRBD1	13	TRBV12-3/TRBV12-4	TGTGCCAGCAGCTATACAGGGGATCAGCCCCAGCATTTT	CASSYTGDQPQHF
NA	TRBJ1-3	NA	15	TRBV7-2	TGTGCCAGCAGCCTTCAGGGAAGCTCTGGAAACACCATATATTTT	CASSLQGSSGNTIYF
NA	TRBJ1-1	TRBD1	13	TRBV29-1	TGCAGCGTTGTGGGACAGCTGAACACTGAAGCTTTCTTT	CSVVGQLNTEAFF
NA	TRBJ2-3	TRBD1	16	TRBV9	TGTGCCAGCAGCGTAATGACAGGGGTGGAGACAGATACGCAGTATTTT	CASSVMTGVETDTQYF
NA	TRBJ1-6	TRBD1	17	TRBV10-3	TGTGCCATCAGTGAGAACAGGGGTGGTTCCTATAATTCACCCCTCCACTTT	CAISENRGGSYNSPLHF
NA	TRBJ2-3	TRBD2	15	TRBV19	TGTGCCAGTAGTATTGTGGGACTAGCGGCAGATACGCAGTATTTT	CASSIVGLAADTQYF
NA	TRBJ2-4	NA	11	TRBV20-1	TGCAGTGCTAGAGATCCATCCATTCAGTACTTC	CSARDPSIQYF
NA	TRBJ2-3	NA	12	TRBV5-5	TGTGCCAGCAGCTCAAGCACAGATACGCAGTATTTT	CASSSSTDTQYF
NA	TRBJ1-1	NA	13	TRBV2	TGTGCCAGCAGCCTAACAGGGTTGACAGAAGCTTTCTTT	CASSLTGLTEAFF
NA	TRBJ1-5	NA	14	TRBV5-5	TGTGCCAGCAGCTTGGGTATCGGCAATCAGCCCCAGCATTTT	CASSLGIGNQPQHF
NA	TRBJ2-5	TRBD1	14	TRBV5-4	TGTGCCAGCAGCTTGAAAGGACAGGGGGAGACCCAGTACTTC	CASSLKGQGETQYF
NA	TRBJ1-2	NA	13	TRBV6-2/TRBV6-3	TGTGCCAGCAGTTTGGGGGGGGTCTATGGCTACACCTTC	CASSLGGVYGYTF
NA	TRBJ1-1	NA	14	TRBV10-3	TGTGCCATCAGTGGCGCGGGGGGCGGCACTGAAGCTTTCTTT	CAISGAGGGTEAFF
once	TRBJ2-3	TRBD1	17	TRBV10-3	TGTGCCATCAGTGAGTCCGGAGGGACAGGGGGCATGGATACGCAGTATTTT	CAISESGGTGGMDTQYF
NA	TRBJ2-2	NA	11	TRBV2	TGTGCCAGCAGTGCCGGGAGGGAGCTGTTTTTT	CASSAGRELFF
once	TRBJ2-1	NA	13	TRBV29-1	TGCAGCGTTGAAGATAGCCCTCGCAATGAGCAGTTCTTC	CSVEDSPRNEQFF
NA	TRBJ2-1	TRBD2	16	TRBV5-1	TGCGCCAGCAGCGCGGGACTAGCGGGGGGTTACAATGAGCAGTTCTTC	CASSAGLAGGYNEQFF
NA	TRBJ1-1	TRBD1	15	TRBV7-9	TGTGCCAGCAGCTTCGACAGGGGACCATGGACTGAAGCTTTCTTT	CASSFDRGPWTEAFF
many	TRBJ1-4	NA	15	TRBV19	TGTGCCAGTAGGACCTCAAGGGGGAGAAATGAAAAACTGTTTTTT	CASRTSRGRNEKLFF
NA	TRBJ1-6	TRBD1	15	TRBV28	TGTGCCAGCAGTCAACAGGGGACCTATAATTCACCCCTCCACTTT	CASSQQGTYNSPLHF
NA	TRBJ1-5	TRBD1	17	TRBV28	TGTGCCAGCAGTCCGGGACAGGGTCTGATCGGCAATCAGCCCCAGCATTTT	CASSPGQGLIGNQPQHF